The present T cell receptor beta chain was sequenced within a study of blood T cell repertoires in COVID-19. The overall study: Sources were T cells, B-cell-depleted T cells, or PBMCs; the material itself was cDNA or gDNA.

In the authors' methods: Amplified reference gene primers provided the basis for estimating nucleated cell counts. The assay was immunoSEQ multiplex PCR, and TCRdb's table has in-frame clones only and misses some. D and trimming come from the DNA, and the V and J calls and clone size come from that table. The sample records more than 250,000 clones, 70% to 90% being singletons. V was pared by 3 bases and J by 0 bases, with 9 bases of the junction left unmatched. CDR3 length: 17 amino acids. Germline values: CDR1 KGHSH, CDR2 LQKENI. The sequenced material came from PBMCs or T cells enriched from blood (not recorded which). The TCR originated in a woman aged 30 to 39 who had recovered from COVID-19. The gene calls are TRBV18 and TRBJ2-7, with 9 bases aligning to TRBD2. The CDR3 reads CASSPAPSGASSYEQYF. The CDR3 bases are TGTGCCAGCTCACCGGCCCCTAGCGGGGCCAGCTCCTACGAGCAGTACTTC.